A single T cell receptor beta chain is shown here with its context. The antigen is not known. Time point: persistent/refractory GD, antithyroid drugs over 5 years with positive TRAb. PBMC-extracted RNA yielded the TCR library. The germline V gene has CDR1 DFQATT and CDR2 SNEGSKA (reference sequence). The V gene lost 6 bases and the J gene lost 6 bases, with 18 bases spanning the gap. This CDR3 has 13 amino acids. Libraries of TCR beta came from iRepertoire HTBI primers plus Arm-PCR of CDR3 regions. TCRdb used MiXCR to reprocess the multiplex PCR reads, holding one entry per CDR3 protein. The sample yields a few hundred thousand distinct CDR3 sequences, about 22% seen once. The data originate from a study of regulatory T cells in long-lasting Graves disease. Study summary: Over 5 years of antithyroid drugs with positive TSH receptor antibodies was taken to mean persistent Graves' disease.

The study's findings and limits: Persistent disease exhibited a predilection for TRBV28, TRBJ1-2 and TRBJ2-5.

The source of this sequence is a female donor with Graves disease. The V and J genes are TRBV20-1 and TRBJ2-7, with D unresolved. Sequencing was performed on peripheral blood mononuclear cells (PBMCs), taken when the disease was refractory, from a patient treated with antithyroid drugs. The CDR3 sequence is CSARFAQGVEQYF. The DNA for the CDR3 is TGCAGTGCACGGTTTGCGCAAGGAGTCGAGCAGTACTTC.